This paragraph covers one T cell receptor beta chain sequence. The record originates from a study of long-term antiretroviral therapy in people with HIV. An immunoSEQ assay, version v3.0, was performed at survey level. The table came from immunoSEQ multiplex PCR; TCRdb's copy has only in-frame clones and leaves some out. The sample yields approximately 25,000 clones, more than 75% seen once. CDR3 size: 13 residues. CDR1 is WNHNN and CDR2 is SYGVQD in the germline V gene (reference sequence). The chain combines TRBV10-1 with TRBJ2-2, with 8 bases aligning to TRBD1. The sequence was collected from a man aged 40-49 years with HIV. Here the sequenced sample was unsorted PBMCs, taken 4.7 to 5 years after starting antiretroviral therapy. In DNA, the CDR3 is TGCGCTACAGCAGGGGGCAACACCGGGGAGCTGTTTTTT. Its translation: CATAGGNTGELFF.